This TCR beta chain comes out of a study of beta chain features in type 1 diabetes. Study-level results: Among all four CD4+ subsets, Type 1 diabetes patients had TCRB CDR3s that were moderately but significantly shorter. Researchers reported that naive, central memory and Treg TCRB repertoires appeared more similar in patients than in healthy donors. For TCRB rearrangement, an influence of HLA type remained unresolved here.

The table lists this clone with a few counts. Its antigen remains unknown. Expressed TCRB transcripts got sequenced, as all isolated RNA was reverse transcribed. The method was immunoSEQ multiplex PCR; TCRdb's version includes in-frame clones alone and lacks a portion of them. The sample carries some 410,000 clones, around 14% recorded once. Germline assignment: CDR1 SGDLS and CDR2 YYNGEE. V was clipped by 0 bases and J by 0 bases; unmatched bases: 7. The CDR3 is 18 amino acids. The TCR sequence derives from a man aged 25 to 40 in good health. J is TRBJ1-2 and V is TRBV9; 11 bases line up with TRBD1. Specimen: naive CD4+ T cells from blood. The CDR3 DNA is TGTGCCAGCAGCGTAGGAGGACAGGGGGCGCCCACTAACTATGGCTACACCTTC. Translation gives CASSVGGQGAPTNYGYTF.